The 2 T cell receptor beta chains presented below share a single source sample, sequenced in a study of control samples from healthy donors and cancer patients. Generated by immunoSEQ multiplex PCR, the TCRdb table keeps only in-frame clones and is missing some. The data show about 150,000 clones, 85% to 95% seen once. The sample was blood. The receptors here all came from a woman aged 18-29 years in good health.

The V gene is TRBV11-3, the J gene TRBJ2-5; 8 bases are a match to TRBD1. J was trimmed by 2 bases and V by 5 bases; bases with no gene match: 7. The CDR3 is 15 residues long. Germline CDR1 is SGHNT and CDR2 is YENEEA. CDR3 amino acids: CASSPTGTGQETQYF. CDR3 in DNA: TGTGCCAGCAGCCCCACCGGGACAGGACAAGAGACCCAGTACTTC.

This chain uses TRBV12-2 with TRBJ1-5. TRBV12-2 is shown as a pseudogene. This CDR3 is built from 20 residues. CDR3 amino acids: CASRSRTTQHPPDSNQPQHF. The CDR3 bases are TGTGCAAGTCGCTCCCGGACGACTCAGCACCCTCCCGATAGCAATCAGCCCCAGCATTTT.